A single sample is the source of the 12 T cell receptor beta chains below, sequenced in a study of T cell responses to AZD1222 COVID-19 vaccine. Generated by immunoSEQ multiplex PCR, the TCRdb table keeps only in-frame clones and is missing some. This sample yields around 180,000 clones, of which around 90% are seen a single time; roughly 27% belongs to the top ten. This specimen consisted of peripheral blood, obtained 28 days after the second AZD1222 dose. The receptors here all came from an adult who received the AZD1222 COVID-19 vaccine.

The genes are TRBV5-1 and TRBJ2-7, with D perhaps TRBD2 (5 bases). This CDR3 is 14 amino acids long. Germline-derived CDR1 and CDR2 are SGHRS and YFSETQ. The V end was cut by 2 bases, the J end by 0 bases, with 9 bases between. For the CDR3, the DNA is TGCGCCAGCAGCTTCGGGGTGGCCTCCTACGAGCAGTACTTC. Translation gives CASSFGVASYEQYF.

This chain joins TRBV7-2 and TRBJ1-1; D is uncertain. This CDR3 contains 14 residues. Germline CDR1 is SGHTA and CDR2 is FQGNSA. V was trimmed by 1 base and J by 3 bases, leaving 9 bases between them. The CDR3 DNA sequence: TGTGCCAGCAGCTTAGATCGAGGGTACACTGAAGCTTTCTTT. Translating gives CASSLDRGYTEAFF. Filled out from reference TRBV7-2 and TRBJ1-1, the complete variable domain reads GAGVSQSPSNKVTEKGKDVELRCDPISGHTALYWYRQSLGQGLEFLIYFQGNSAPDKSGLPSDRFSAERTGGSVSTLTIQRTQQEDSAVYLCASSLDRGYTEAFFGQGTRLTVV.

The chain carries TRBV7-2 and TRBJ1-3; maybe TRBD1 (5 bases). CDR3 length: 12 residues. Trimming cost V 11 bases and J 0 bases, with 8 bases left between them. CDR1 is SGHTA and CDR2 is FQGNSA in the germline V gene. The CDR3 region has the DNA TGTGCCGGCCAGGGCTCTGGAAACACCATATATTTT. Translation gives CAGQGSGNTIYF.

The chain recombines TRBV21-1 with TRBJ2-7. TRBV21-1 is designated a pseudogene. The CDR3 is 15 residues long. As DNA, the CDR3 is TGTGCCAGCAGCAAGATCTCCTCTCTCCTGGACGAGCAGTACTTC. Its protein product is CASSKISSLLDEQYF.

V is TRBV24-1 and J is TRBJ2-5, with D possibly TRBD2 on 6 matching bases. Trimming took 9 bases from V and 2 from J, leaving 12 bases between them. Germline lookup yields CDR1 KGHDR and CDR2 SFDVKD. The CDR3 runs 13 residues. The CDR3 DNA is TGTGCCACCGGGGACTGGCCTCAAGAGACCCAGTACTTC. It yields the protein CATGDWPQETQYF.

This clone was counted a single time. Here the CDR3 reads CAGGDSERVQPQHF. CDR3 in DNA: TGTGCCGGCGGGGACAGCGAACGCGTCCAGCCCCAGCATTTT. The chain joins TRBV28 to TRBJ1-5, with 7 bases matching TRBD1. Unmatched junction bases numbered 14, after V lost 11 bases and J lost 7 bases. The CDR3 totals 14 residues. The germline CDR1 and CDR2 sequences are MDHEN and SYDVKM. The full variable domain, completed using reference TRBV28 and TRBJ1-5, is DVKVTQSSRYLVKRTGEKVFLECVQDMDHENMFWYRQDPGLGLRLIYFSYDVKMKEKGDIPEGYSVSREKKERFSLILESASTNQTSMYLCAGGDSERVQPQHFGDGTRLSIL.

The sample holds one count of this clone. The rearrangement uses TRBV11-1 and TRBJ2-7; the D call may be TRBD1 or TRBD2 (5 bases each). V shed 4 bases and J shed 0 bases, with 16 bases lying between them. The CDR3 is 16 amino acids. The germline V gene has CDR1 SGHAT and CDR2 FQDESV (reference sequence). The CDR3 loop is CASSWGRDLNSYEQYF. CDR3 sequence (DNA): TGTGCCAGCAGCTGGGGTCGGGACCTAAACTCCTACGAGCAGTACTTC.

The chain recombines TRBV5-1 with TRBJ2-1; D gene ambiguous. Between the trimmed V and J ends, which lost 0 bases and 4 bases, there was a span of 8 bases. Looked up from germline, CDR1 is SGHRS and CDR2 is YFSETQ. The CDR3 sequence is 14 residues long. CDR3 nucleotides: TGCGCCAGCAGCTTGGGCGACCAGTACAATGAGCAGTTCTTC. Its translation is CASSLGDQYNEQFF.

The chain joins TRBV7-6 to TRBJ1-5, with D unresolved. CDR1 and CDR2 from the germline V gene are SGHVS and FNYEAQ. Trimming took 2 bases from V and 1 from J, leaving 18 bases between them. The CDR3 runs 18 residues. In DNA form, the CDR3 reads TGTGCCAGCAGCTTATTAGCCCCGGTGGGTTCCAGCAATCAGCCCCAGCATTTT. This encodes CASSLLAPVGSSNQPQHF.

The chain is built from TRBV7-9 and TRBJ1-2, with 10 bases identical to TRBD1. V gave up 5 bases and J gave up 5 bases; unmatched junction bases: 8. The CDR3 covers 15 residues. Germline V CDR1 and CDR2: SEHNR, FQNEAQ (reference sequence). The CDR3 nucleotides are TGTGCCAGCAGCCATTACCGGACAGGGGGGTATGGCTACACCTTC. Encoded protein: CASSHYRTGGYGYTF. The entire variable domain, with the rest obtained from reference TRBV7-9 and TRBJ1-2, is as follows: DTGVSQNPRHKITKRGQNVTFRCDPISEHNRLYWYRQTLGQGPEFLTYFQNEAQLEKSRLLSDRFSAERPKGSFSTLEIQRTEQGDSAMYLCASSHYRTGGYGYTFGSGTRLTVV.

V usage is TRBV19 and J usage is TRBJ2-1; 12 nucleotides line up with TRBD2. Losses at the gene ends were 7 bases for V and 0 bases for J; bases not matched to a gene: 7. Germline-derived CDR1 and CDR2 are LNHDA and SQIVND (reference sequence). The CDR3 is made up of 17 amino acids. The DNA for the CDR3 is TGTGCCAGTACCATACTAGCGGGAGGAAGCTCCTACAATGAGCAGTTCTTC. This encodes CASTILAGGSSYNEQFF. Variable domain in full (rest from reference TRBV19 and TRBJ2-1): DGGITQSPKYLFRKEGQNVTLSCEQNLNHDAMYWYRQDPGQGLRLIYYSQIVNDFQKGDIAEGYSVSREKKESFPLTVTSAQKNPTAFYLCASTILAGGSSYNEQFFGPGTRLTVL.

This sequence joins TRBV11-3 and TRBJ2-3; TRBD1 matches at 7 bases. V lost 5 bases to trimming and J lost 2 bases; unmatched junction nucleotides: 4. Germline V gene sequence: CDR1 SGHNT, CDR2 YENEEA. CDR3 size: 14 residues. Here the CDR3 reads CASSRDSPTDTQYF. The CDR3 bases are TGTGCCAGCAGCCGGGACAGCCCCACAGATACGCAGTATTTT. Drawing the rest from reference TRBV11-3 and TRBJ2-3, the complete variable domain is EAGVVQSPRYKIIEKKQPVAFWCNPISGHNTLYWYLQNLGQGPELLIRYENEEAVDDSQLPKDRFSAERLKGVDSTLKIQPAELGDSAVYLCASSRDSPTDTQYFGPGTRLTVL.